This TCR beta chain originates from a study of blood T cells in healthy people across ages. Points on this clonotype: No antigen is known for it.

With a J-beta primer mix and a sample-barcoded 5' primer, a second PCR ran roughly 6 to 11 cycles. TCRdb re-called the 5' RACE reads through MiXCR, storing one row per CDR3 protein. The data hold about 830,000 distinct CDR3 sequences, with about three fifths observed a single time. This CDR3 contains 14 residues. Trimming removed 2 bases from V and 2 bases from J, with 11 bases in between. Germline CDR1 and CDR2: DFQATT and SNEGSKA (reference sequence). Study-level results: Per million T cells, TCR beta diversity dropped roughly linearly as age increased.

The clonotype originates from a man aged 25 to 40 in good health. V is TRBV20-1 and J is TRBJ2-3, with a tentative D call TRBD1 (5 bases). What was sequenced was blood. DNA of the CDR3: TGCAGTGCTAGAACCGACAGTTCCACAGATACGCAGTATTTT. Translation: CSARTDSSTDTQYF.